The 22 T cell receptor beta chains below were found in one sample sequenced in a study of cytomegalovirus exposure and HLA in healthy donors. With 60 Vbeta and 13 Jbeta primers, the PCR was carried out. Clones were sequenced by immunoSEQ multiplex PCR, and TCRdb holds only the in-frame ones, with some missing. The data show 180,000 or so clones, with roughly 88% seen just once and roughly 10% held by the top ten. The sequenced material came from PBMCs. The source is a man between 18 and 29 years old in good health and CMV-seropositive.

The rearrangement joins TRBV19 to TRBJ1-5, with 8 nucleotides matching TRBD1. Germline CDR1 LNHDA, CDR2 SQIVND (reference sequence). J was trimmed by 9 bases and V by 5 bases; bases with no gene match: 12. The CDR3 has 15 residues. The CDR3 sequence is CASSAGTGAVWPQHF. The CDR3, as DNA: TGTGCCAGTAGTGCGGGGACAGGTGCGGTGTGGCCCCAGCATTTT. Together with reference TRBV19 and TRBJ1-5, the CDR3 gives the full variable domain: DGGITQSPKYLFRKEGQNVTLSCEQNLNHDAMYWYRQDPGQGLRLIYYSQIVNDFQKGDIAEGYSVSREKKESFPLTVTSAQKNPTAFYLCASSAGTGAVWPQHFGDGTRLSIL.

The gene calls are TRBV7-9 and TRBJ1-6; the match to TRBD1 covers 10 bases. Germline V gives CDR1 SEHNR, CDR2 FQNEAQ (reference sequence). The CDR3 contains 15 residues. The J segment lost 11 bases and the V segment lost 5 bases, leaving 9 bases of the junction unmatched. The CDR3 loop reads CASSLPGQGMPPLHF. CDR3 sequence (DNA): TGTGCCAGCAGCCTGCCGGGACAGGGGATGCCACCCCTCCACTTT.

The genes are TRBV15 and TRBJ1-1; the D is unclear. The CDR3 length is 11 residues. CDR1 and CDR2 (germline): LNHNV, YYDKDF (reference sequence). With 8 bases removed from V and 1 base from J, the gap between germline ends came to 5 bases. The CDR3 protein is CATGQNTEAFF. The CDR3 nucleotides read TGTGCCACCGGGCAGAACACTGAAGCTTTCTTT.

The rearrangement joins TRBV19 to TRBJ1-3; 10 bases align to TRBD1. CDR1 is LNHDA, CDR2 SQIVND, per germline (reference sequence). V was pared by 5 bases and J by 2 bases, with 3 bases of the junction left unmatched. CDR3 length: 15 residues. CDR3 nucleotides: TGTGCCAGTAGTGGAGGGACAGGGGCTGGAAACACCATATATTTT. Protein: CASSGGTGAGNTIYF.

The rearrangement joins TRBV5-1 to TRBJ2-1, with 10 nucleotides matching TRBD2. There are 15 residues in the CDR3. V gave up 1 base and J gave up 5 bases; unmatched junction bases: 3. Germline-derived CDR1 and CDR2 are SGHRS and YFSETQ. CDR3 coding DNA: TGCGCCAGCAGCTTGCCTCTAGCGGGGGACAATGAGCAGTTCTTC. Protein sequence: CASSLPLAGDNEQFF. Full variable domain (rest looked up from reference TRBV5-1 and TRBJ2-1): KAGVTQTPRYLIKTRGQQVTLSCSPISGHRSVSWYQQTPGQGLQFLFEYFSETQRNKGNFPGRFSGRQFSNSRSEMNVSTLELGDSALYLCASSLPLAGDNEQFFGPGTRLTVL.

The chain joins TRBV2 to TRBJ2-5; D perhaps matches TRBD1 (6 bases). This CDR3 comprises 14 residues. V was cut by 5 bases and J by 3 bases, with 13 bases left in between. CDR1 and CDR2 (germline): SNHLY, FYNNEI. CDR3 in amino acids: CASSRDRLEETQYF. The CDR3 DNA reads as TGTGCCAGCAGTCGAGACAGGTTAGAAGAGACCCAGTACTTC.

This chain connects TRBV10-1 to TRBJ2-3; 9 nucleotides agree with TRBD2. Germline CDR1 and CDR2: WNHNN and SYGVQD (reference sequence). Trimming at V came to 0 bases and at J to 0 bases, leaving 4 bases not matched to a gene. The CDR3 runs to 17 residues. The CDR3 nucleotides are TGCGCCAGCAGTGAGTCGCGGGGGGGCGGAAGCACAGATACGCAGTATTTT. Protein: CASSESRGGGSTDTQYF.

The rearrangement uses TRBV10-3 and TRBJ1-5; possibly TRBD1 for D (5 bases). V dropped 6 bases and J dropped 6 bases, with 12 bases sitting between them. The CDR3 loop spans 13 amino acids. Germline V gene lookup returns CDR1 ENHRY and CDR2 SYGVKD. The CDR3 nucleotides read TGTGCCATCAGGAGTAATCAGGGTCAGCCCCAGCATTTT. It codes for CAIRSNQGQPQHF.

The rearrangement links TRBV4-3 to TRBJ1-4, with unresolved D. The CDR3 sequence is 16 residues long. Per the germline V gene, CDR1 is LGHNA and CDR2 is YSLEER. Trimming removed 0 bases at V and 4 bases at J, with 12 bases between. In DNA, the CDR3 is TGCGCCAGCAGCCAAGATGCCGCTGCGGGTAATGAAAAACTGTTTTTT. It is translated as CASSQDAAAGNEKLFF.

The chain recombines TRBV5-1 with TRBJ2-1, with 8 bases aligning to TRBD1. The germline gives CDR1 SGHRS, CDR2 YFSETQ. The CDR3 length is 13 residues. The V and J ends lost 4 bases and 9 bases, in that order; junction bases with no gene match: 6. The CDR3 DNA follows: TGCGCCAGCAGCCCGGGACAGGTGTTTGAGCAGTTCTTC. Its translation: CASSPGQVFEQFF.

This clone showed up just once. This chain connects TRBV4-3 to TRBJ2-5; D possibly corresponds to TRBD2 (6 bases). The V end was cut by 0 bases, the J end by 4 bases, with 9 bases between. The CDR3 sequence is 14 residues long. Germline CDR1 is LGHNA and CDR2 is YSLEER. The DNA of the CDR3 is TGCGCCAGCAGCCAAGATCTAGCGACAGAGACCCAGTACTTC. This codes for CASSQDLATETQYF.

This clone was found once. Relative to the germline gene, one junction end is altered; a read error may explain this. The chain links TRBV2 to TRBJ2-7; 8 nucleotides agree with TRBD2. Germline V CDR1 and CDR2: SNHLY, FYNNEI. There are 11 residues in the CDR3. The CDR3 DNA reads as TGTGCCAGCAGTGGTGGGGGACTAGAGCAGTTC. Translating it yields CASSGGGLEQF.

J is TRBJ2-5 and V is TRBV6-6; 8 bases are shared with TRBD1. J lost 11 bases, V lost 5 bases, and 7 bases had no gene match. Germline-derived CDR1 and CDR2 are MNHNY and SVGAGI (reference sequence). This CDR3 contains 12 residues. This chain's CDR3 is CASSRQGSKQYF. The CDR3 nucleotides are TGTGCCAGCAGTCGACAGGGGAGTAAGCAGTACTTC.

The chain links TRBV7-7 to TRBJ2-1; no definite D call. CDR3 length: 12 residues. The germline gives CDR1 SSHAT, CDR2 FNYEAQ (reference sequence). V gave up 5 bases and J gave up 6 bases, with 8 bases separating them. The CDR3 reads CASSNDTNEQFF. The CDR3 DNA reads TGTGCCAGCAGCAACGACACCAATGAGCAGTTCTTC.

The chain recombines TRBV5-4 with TRBJ2-1; 12 bases align to TRBD2. In germline, CDR1 is SGHNT, CDR2 YYREEE (reference sequence). The CDR3 has 16 residues. V lost 2 bases to trimming and J lost 5 bases; unmatched junction nucleotides: 5. CDR3 bases: TGTGCCAGCAGCTTACCTCTAGCGGGGGGGGACAATGAGCAGTTCTTC. Translated, it gives CASSLPLAGGDNEQFF.

CDR3 protein: CATNPGLENTGELFF. The CDR3 nucleotides are TGTGCCACCAACCCGGGACTAGAGAACACCGGGGAGCTGTTTTTT. This sequence joins TRBV15 and TRBJ2-2, with 8 bases matching TRBD2. The CDR3 covers 15 residues. Germline loops: CDR1 LNHNV, CDR2 YYDKDF (reference sequence). Trimming took 7 bases from V and 1 from J; bases not matched to a gene: 5.

This clone was counted only a few times. The rearrangement joins TRBV29-1 to TRBJ1-2; D is possibly TRBD1 (5 bases). The CDR3 covers 13 residues. Germline V gene sequence: CDR1 SQVTM, CDR2 ANQGSEA. The V end was cut by 4 bases, the J end by 1 base, with 10 bases between. CDR3 sequence (DNA): TGCAGCGTTGGCTTGGGGCTTAACTATGGCTACACCTTC. Amino acid sequence: CSVGLGLNYGYTF.

V and J are TRBV30 and TRBJ1-6, with D unclear. Trimming cost V 0 bases and J 0 bases, with 18 bases left between them. The CDR3 totals 19 residues. Germline V gene sequence: CDR1 GTSNPN, CDR2 SVGIG (reference sequence). CDR3 sequence (DNA): TGTGCCTGGAGTGTACTCCTCAACCCCGTGCCCTCCTATAATTCACCCCTCCACTTT. This translates into CAWSVLLNPVPSYNSPLHF. Complete variable domain (other parts from reference TRBV30 and TRBJ1-6): SQTIHQWPATLVQPVGSPLSLECTVEGTSNPNLYWYRQAAGRGLQLLFYSVGIGQISSEVPQNLSASRPQDRQFILSSKKLLLSDSGFYLCAWSVLLNPVPSYNSPLHFGNGTRLTVT.

The gene calls are TRBV7-2 and TRBJ2-1; tentatively, D is TRBD2 (7 bases). The CDR3 loop spans 15 amino acids. V gave up 3 bases and J gave up 7 bases, with 16 bases separating them. Germline CDR1 reads SGHTA; CDR2 reads FQGNSA. The CDR3 loop is CASSFSRGGRNEQFF. The CDR3 region has the DNA TGTGCCAGCAGCTTTTCGAGGGGGGGCCGGAATGAGCAGTTCTTC.

V is TRBV2 and J is TRBJ1-5; no clear D gene. The CDR3 loop spans 13 amino acids. The germline V gene encodes CDR1 SNHLY and CDR2 FYNNEI. V was shortened by 10 bases and J by 3 bases, with 13 bases between the two germline ends. The CDR3 is CATSRGFNQPQHF. As DNA, the CDR3 is TGTGCCACCTCGCGGGGATTCAATCAGCCCCAGCATTTT. The variable domain in full, with the rest retrieved from reference TRBV2 and TRBJ1-5, is EPEVTQTPSHQVTQMGQEVILRCVPISNHLYFYWYRQILGQKVEFLVSFYNNEISEKSEIFDDQFSVERPDGSNFTLKIRSTKLEDSAMYFCATSRGFNQPQHFGDGTRLSIL.

This clone was observed a handful of times. The chain is built from TRBV7-6 and TRBJ2-7; 8 bases fit TRBD1. J gave up 0 bases and V 5 bases, and 9 bases lay outside the gene matches. Germline lookup yields CDR1 SGHVS and CDR2 FNYEAQ. This CDR3 has 16 amino acids. CDR3 nucleotide sequence: TGTGCCAGCAGCCCCTCCATGGGGACAGGCTCCTACGAGCAGTACTTC. This gives the protein CASSPSMGTGSYEQYF.

The rearrangement links TRBV29-1 to TRBJ2-1, with D perhaps matching TRBD1 (8 bases). The CDR3 has 13 amino acids. V was trimmed by 2 bases and J by 8 bases, leaving 13 bases between them. Germline loops: CDR1 SQVTM, CDR2 ANQGSEA. CDR3 bases: TGCAGCGTTGAACGGACAGGGAGGGATGAGCAGTTCTTC. It encodes CSVERTGRDEQFF.